This T cell receptor beta chain was observed in a study of blood T cell repertoires in COVID-19. As for the study in general: Spain, Italy and the United States supplied samples that represented acute and convalescent COVID-19. From T cells, B-cell-depleted T cells, or PBMCs came the material, which was cDNA or gDNA.

The germline V gene encodes CDR1 LNHNV and CDR2 YYDKDF (reference sequence). The CDR3 consists of 13 residues. The V end lost 5 bases, the J end lost 8 bases, and 15 bases lay between the germline ends. Per the original data handling: Amplifying reference gene primers gave estimates of nucleated cell counts. Only in-frame clones appear in the TCRdb table, and some are missing; sequencing was by immunoSEQ multiplex PCR. V and J calls and clone size are as listed in that table; D and trimming were resolved from the DNA. The sample contains 50,000 to 60,000 clones, almost 90% of which appear only once. Only one count was recorded for this clone.

The receptor comes from a man aged 55-75 years with active COVID-19. The source material was peripheral blood. This chain links TRBV15 with TRBJ1-1; no clear D gene. The CDR3 sequence is CATSRIEQQEAFF. The CDR3 DNA sequence: TGTGCCACCAGCCGTATTGAACAGCAAGAAGCTTTCTTT.